This T cell receptor beta chain was obtained from a study of blood T cell repertoires in COVID-19. About the study: COVID-19 samples, acute and convalescent, were from the United States, Italy and Spain. In each case, the material was cDNA or gDNA derived from T cells, B-cell-depleted T cells, or PBMCs.

Seattle enrolled patients during active infection and tracked them longitudinally. Per the authors' pipeline: Researchers report that nucleated cell counts were estimated from reference gene primer amplification. Sequencing used immunoSEQ multiplex PCR; TCRdb keeps in-frame clones, though not all of them. The V and J calls and clone size were taken over from that table, and D and trimming were inferred from the DNA. The sample yields 250,000 to 300,000 clones, 86% seen once. CDR1 SGHVS and CDR2 FQNEAQ come from the germline V gene. The CDR3 spans 15 residues. The ends were cut back, 5 bases at V and 2 bases at J, with 13 bases in the middle.

The TCR sequence derives from a woman in her twenties or thirties with COVID-19, enrolled during active disease. Sequences were obtained from peripheral blood. The J gene is TRBJ1-5, the V gene TRBV7-8; maybe TRBD1 (6 bases). The CDR3 nucleotides read TGTGCCAGCAGCCACAGGGATAGCCGCAATCAGCCCCAGCATTTT. Its protein product is CASSHRDSRNQPQHF.